This TCR beta chain was found in a study of blood T cell repertoires in COVID-19. Overall study: The study drew acute and convalescent COVID-19 samples from the United States, Italy and Spain. In each case, the material was cDNA or gDNA derived from T cells, B-cell-depleted T cells, or PBMCs.

Per the authors' pipeline: Estimates of nucleated cell counts were drawn from the amplification of reference gene primers. The table came from immunoSEQ multiplex PCR; TCRdb's copy has only in-frame clones and leaves some out. V and J calls and clone size are as listed in that table; D and trimming were resolved from the DNA. Here the sample spans 150,000 to 200,000 clones, 85% to 90% being singletons. Trimming left V 1 base short and J 0 bases short, with 10 bases between. The CDR3 has 16 amino acids. Germline CDR1 SGHVS, CDR2 FQNEAQ. The chain combines TRBV7-8 with TRBJ1-5, with D uncertain. The clonotype was recovered from a man aged 18 to 30 with acute or convalescent COVID-19. The specimen sequenced was peripheral blood. The CDR3 reads CASSLGADVSNQPQHF. CDR3 in DNA: TGTGCCAGCAGCTTAGGGGCAGACGTTAGCAATCAGCCCCAGCATTTT.